The 19 T cell receptor beta chains reported below all come from one sample, sequenced in a study of CD8 T cells in Susac syndrome. A quantity of roughly 0.5 to 1 ug RNA underwent reverse transcription using random hexamers. TCRdb re-derived calls from the immunoSEQ multiplex PCR reads in MiXCR, one entry per CDR3 protein. This sample has 150,000 to 200,000 distinct CDR3 sequences, with 85% to 95% found just once. The sample taken for sequencing was CD4+ T cells from PBMCs. The source of these receptors is a human donor with multiple sclerosis.

The V call is TRBV30, the J call TRBJ1-5; D gene unclear. With 0 bases removed from V and 4 bases from J, the gap between germline ends came to 10 bases. This CDR3 contains 14 residues. Germline-derived CDR1 and CDR2 are GTSNPN and SVGIG (reference sequence). The CDR3 spells CAWSVLGRNQPQHF. CDR3 nucleotide sequence: TGTGCCTGGAGTGTACTGGGTAGAAATCAGCCCCAGCATTTT.

The V call is TRBV20-1, the J call TRBJ2-1; TRBD2 might be the D (6 bases). Trimming took 2 bases from V and 0 from J, leaving 14 bases between them. Germline loops: CDR1 DFQATT, CDR2 SNEGSKA (reference sequence). The CDR3 sequence is 16 residues long. The CDR3 DNA reads TGCAGTGCTAGAACCGGACTATTGAGCTCCTACAATGAGCAGTTCTTC. Its translation is CSARTGLLSSYNEQFF.

J is TRBJ2-1 and V is TRBV14, with D possibly being TRBD2 (5 bases). The CDR3 spans 15 residues. The ends were cut back, 1 base at V and 3 bases at J, with 10 bases in the middle. Germline-derived CDR1 and CDR2 are SGHDN and FVKESK. DNA for the CDR3: TGTGCCAGCAGCCAAGCCGTTAGCGACTACAATGAGCAGTTCTTC. Protein: CASSQAVSDYNEQFF.

This rearrangement joins TRBV27 to TRBJ2-3; the match to TRBD1 covers 7 bases. The germline gives CDR1 MNHEY, CDR2 SMNVEV (reference sequence). With 4 bases clipped from V and 5 bases from J, the junction kept 6 bases outside the gene matches. This CDR3 region has 14 residues. CDR3 amino acids: CASSWQRGLDTQYF. The CDR3 bases are TGTGCCAGCAGTTGGCAAAGGGGGCTAGATACGCAGTATTTT.

This clonotype appeared a single time. The chain joins TRBV9 to TRBJ2-5; D unclear. Trimming took 0 bases from V and 2 from J, leaving 5 bases between them. CDR1 is SGDLS, CDR2 YYNGEE, per germline. The CDR3 length is 13 residues. The CDR3 DNA reads TGTGCCAGCAGCGTAGTGGATCAAGAGACCCAGTACTTC. Its protein is CASSVVDQETQYF.

This chain links TRBV9 with TRBJ1-1; TRBD1 agrees at 8 bases. Germline V gene lookup returns CDR1 SGDLS and CDR2 YYNGEE. The CDR3 covers 15 residues. V shed 4 bases, J shed 1 base, and the junction held 6 bases outside the gene matches. CDR3 region: CASSSRTGTNTEAFF. The CDR3 bases are TGTGCCAGCAGCTCACGGACAGGGACGAACACTGAAGCTTTCTTT.

The chain uses TRBV29-1 and TRBJ2-3, with a possible D match to TRBD1 (5 bases). The germline CDR1 and CDR2 sequences are SQVTM and ANQGSEA. Trimming took 4 bases from V and 4 from J, leaving 12 bases between them. CDR3 length: 13 residues. CDR3 bases: TGCAGCGTTGCTAGGGGATTGCCAGATACGCAGTATTTT. It translates to CSVARGLPDTQYF.

The rearrangement joins TRBV9 to TRBJ1-6; a possible D gene is TRBD1 (5 bases). The V end lost 5 bases, the J end lost 12 bases, and 15 bases lay between the germline ends. CDR3 length: 13 amino acids. Germline V CDR1 and CDR2: SGDLS, YYNGEE. CDR3 sequence (DNA): TGTGCCAGCAGTGCTGGACAAACTGGACCCCTCCACTTT. Its protein product is CASSAGQTGPLHF.

This CDR3 reads CASSLRDRGRNTF. The CDR3 DNA is TGTGCCAGCAGCTTGCGGGACAGGGGGCGAAACACCTTC. The chain joins TRBV5-4 to TRBJ1-2, with TRBD1 matching 12 bases. This CDR3 region has 13 residues. Trimming removed 1 base from V and 12 bases from J; junction bases left unmatched: 4. CDR1 SGHNT and CDR2 YYREEE come from the germline V gene (reference sequence).

The chain joins TRBV18 to TRBJ1-1; TRBD1 aligns across 8 bases. The V segment lost 6 bases and the J segment 4 bases; nucleotides outside the gene matches: 7. This CDR3 comprises 14 residues. Germline V CDR1 and CDR2: KGHSH, LQKENI. The CDR3 DNA reads as TGTGCCAGCTCTCGGGCCGGGACAGGCACTGAAGCTTTCTTT. This codes for CASSRAGTGTEAFF.

The J gene is TRBJ2-7, the V gene TRBV12-3 or TRBV12-4, with 12 bases aligning to TRBD2. Losses at the gene ends were 6 bases for V and 2 bases for J; bases not matched to a gene: 5. This CDR3 is 15 amino acids long. The CDR3 region has the DNA TGTGCCAGCAGCTCCCCTAGCGGGGGGGCCTACGAGCAGTACTTC. Its translation: CASSSPSGGAYEQYF.

This clonotype has just one count. V gene TRBV7-2 combines with J gene TRBJ2-3; D call uncertain. Trimming removed 4 bases at V and 4 bases at J, with 12 bases between. The CDR3 runs to 14 residues. CDR1 SGHTA and CDR2 FQGNSA come from the germline V gene. The CDR3 sequence: CASSSREPSDTQYF. In DNA, the CDR3 is TGTGCCAGCAGCTCACGCGAGCCCTCAGATACGCAGTATTTT. Based on the CDR3 plus reference TRBV7-2 and TRBJ2-3, the full variable domain is GAGVSQSPSNKVTEKGKDVELRCDPISGHTALYWYRQSLGQGLEFLIYFQGNSAPDKSGLPSDRFSAERTGGSVSTLTIQRTQQEDSAVYLCASSSREPSDTQYFGPGTRLTVL.

The chain employs TRBV24-1 and TRBJ2-5, with unresolved D. The germline gives CDR1 KGHDR, CDR2 SFDVKD. CDR3 size: 13 residues. V lost 0 bases to trimming and J lost 0 bases, with 1 base between them. CDR3 in amino acids: CATSDLHQETQYF. Written as DNA, the CDR3 is TGTGCCACCAGTGATTTGCACCAAGAGACCCAGTACTTC.

The chain employs TRBV19 and TRBJ1-3; D is uncertain. The germline CDR1 and CDR2 sequences are LNHDA and SQIVND (reference sequence). The CDR3 totals 16 residues. V was clipped by 7 bases and J by 0 bases, with 16 bases between them. The CDR3 sequence is CASTRGSTNSGNTIYF. The CDR3, as DNA: TGTGCCAGTACCCGAGGCTCAACTAACTCTGGAAACACCATATATTTT.

V is TRBV20-1 and J is TRBJ1-5; 10 bases match TRBD1. Germline V gene data show CDR1 as DFQATT and CDR2 as SNEGSKA (reference sequence). V trimming: 5 bases; J trimming: 4 bases; junction bases outside the gene matches: 8. The CDR3 is 15 residues long. CDR3 loop: CSAGKGQGKNQPQHF. The CDR3 bases are TGCAGTGCTGGAAAGGGACAGGGGAAAAATCAGCCCCAGCATTTT.

V is TRBV2 and J is TRBJ2-1; D not certain. CDR1 is SNHLY and CDR2 is FYNNEI in the germline V gene. The CDR3 consists of 13 residues. V lost 10 bases and J lost 2, with 12 bases in between. CDR3 sequence reads: CATSDVTYNEQFF. The CDR3, as DNA: TGTGCCACCTCGGATGTGACCTACAATGAGCAGTTCTTC.

The rearrangement links TRBV3-1 to TRBJ1-3; D ambiguous. With 7 bases removed from V and 0 bases from J, the gap between germline ends came to 7 bases. This CDR3 comprises 13 residues. CDR1 LGHDT and CDR2 YNNKEL come from the germline V gene (reference sequence). The CDR3 is CASTQTSGNTIYF. CDR3 nucleotide sequence: TGTGCCAGCACCCAGACCTCTGGAAACACCATATATTTT.

The V and J genes are TRBV28 and TRBJ1-1; D may be TRBD1 (6 bases). Germline V gene data show CDR1 as MDHEN and CDR2 as SYDVKM. The CDR3 contains 14 residues. Trimming removed 3 bases from V and 8 bases from J, with 16 bases in between. CDR3 bases: TGTGCCAGCAGTTTTCTAACTGGGGGCGGGGAAGCTTTCTTT. Translating gives CASSFLTGGGEAFF. Filled out from reference TRBV28 and TRBJ1-1, the complete variable domain reads DVKVTQSSRYLVKRTGEKVFLECVQDMDHENMFWYRQDPGLGLRLIYFSYDVKMKEKGDIPEGYSVSREKKERFSLILESASTNQTSMYLCASSFLTGGGEAFFGQGTRLTVV.

The genes are TRBV18 and TRBJ2-1; no clear D. Germline V gene lookup returns CDR1 KGHSH and CDR2 LQKENI. CDR3 length: 14 residues. The ends were cut back, 2 bases at V and 5 bases at J, with 10 bases in the middle. DNA for the CDR3: TGTGCCAGCTCACCAACTTTGCAGGACAATGAGCAGTTCTTC. Residues: CASSPTLQDNEQFF.